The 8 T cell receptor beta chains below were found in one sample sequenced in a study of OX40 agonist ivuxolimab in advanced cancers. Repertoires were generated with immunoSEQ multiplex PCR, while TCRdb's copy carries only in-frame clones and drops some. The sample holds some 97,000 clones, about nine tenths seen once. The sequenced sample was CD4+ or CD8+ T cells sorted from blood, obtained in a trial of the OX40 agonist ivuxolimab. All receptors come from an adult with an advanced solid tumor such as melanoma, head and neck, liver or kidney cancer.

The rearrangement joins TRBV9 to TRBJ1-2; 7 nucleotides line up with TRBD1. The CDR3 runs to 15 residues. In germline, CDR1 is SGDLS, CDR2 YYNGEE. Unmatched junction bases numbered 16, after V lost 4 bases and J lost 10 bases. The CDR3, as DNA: TGTGCCAGCAGCCAAAGGGGGGACAGCGCGGTCGTCTACACCTTC. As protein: CASSQRGDSAVVYTF.

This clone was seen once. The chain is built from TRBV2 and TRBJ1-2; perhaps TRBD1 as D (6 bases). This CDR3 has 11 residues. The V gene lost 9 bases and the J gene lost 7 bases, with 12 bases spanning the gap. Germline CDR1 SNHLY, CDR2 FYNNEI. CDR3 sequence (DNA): TGTGCCAGAAAACTAGGGGGTGGCTACACCTTC. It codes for CARKLGGGYTF. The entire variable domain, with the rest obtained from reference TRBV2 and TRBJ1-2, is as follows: EPEVTQTPSHQVTQMGQEVILRCVPISNHLYFYWYRQILGQKVEFLVSFYNNEISEKSEIFDDQFSVERPDGSNFTLKIRSTKLEDSAMYFCARKLGGGYTFGSGTRLTVV.

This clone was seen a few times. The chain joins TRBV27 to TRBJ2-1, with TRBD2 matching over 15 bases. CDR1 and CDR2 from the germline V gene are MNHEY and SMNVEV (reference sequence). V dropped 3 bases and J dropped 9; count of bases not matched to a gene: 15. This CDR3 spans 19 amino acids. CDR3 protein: CASSLRRTSGRAVWSEQFF. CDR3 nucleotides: TGTGCCAGCAGTTTGCGCCGGACTAGCGGGAGGGCCGTGTGGTCTGAGCAGTTCTTC.

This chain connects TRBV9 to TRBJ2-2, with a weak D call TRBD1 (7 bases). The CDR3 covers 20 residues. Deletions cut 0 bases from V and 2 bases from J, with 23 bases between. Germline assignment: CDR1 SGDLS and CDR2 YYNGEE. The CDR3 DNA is TGTGCCAGCAGCGTAGGTATCTGGACAGGCGTAGGACTAAACACCGGGGAGCTGTTTTTT. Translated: CASSVGIWTGVGLNTGELFF.

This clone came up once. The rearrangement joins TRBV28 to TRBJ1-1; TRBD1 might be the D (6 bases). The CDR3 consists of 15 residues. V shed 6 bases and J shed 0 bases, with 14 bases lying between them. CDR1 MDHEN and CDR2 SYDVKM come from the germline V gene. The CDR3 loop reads CASRPGVGMNTEAFF. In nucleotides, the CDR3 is TGTGCCAGCAGGCCAGGGGTTGGCATGAACACTGAAGCTTTCTTT.

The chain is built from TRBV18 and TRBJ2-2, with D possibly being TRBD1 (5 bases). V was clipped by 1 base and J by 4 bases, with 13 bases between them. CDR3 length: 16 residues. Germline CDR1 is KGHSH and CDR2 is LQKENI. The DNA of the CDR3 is TGTGCCAGCTCACCACGGCAGGGTTCGGGCACCGGGGAGCTGTTTTTT. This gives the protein CASSPRQGSGTGELFF.

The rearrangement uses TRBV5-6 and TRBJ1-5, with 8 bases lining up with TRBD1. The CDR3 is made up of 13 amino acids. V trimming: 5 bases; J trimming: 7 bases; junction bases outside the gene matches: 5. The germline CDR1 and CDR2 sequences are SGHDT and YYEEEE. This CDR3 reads CASRPGQAQPQHF. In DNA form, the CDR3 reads TGTGCCAGCAGACCGGGACAGGCCCAGCCCCAGCATTTT.

The CDR3 spells CAISPDRGFDTGELFF. In nucleotides, the CDR3 is TGTGCCATCAGCCCAGATCGGGGTTTTGACACCGGGGAGCTGTTTTTT. The chain links TRBV10-3 to TRBJ2-2; a possible D gene is TRBD2 (5 bases). Per germline, CDR1 ENHRY and CDR2 SYGVKD. V was pared by 6 bases and J by 3 bases, with 17 bases between. This CDR3 has 16 amino acids.